Sequencing of this T cell receptor (beta chain) was carried out in a study of CD8 T cells in Susac syndrome. General study points: As the study acknowledged, the number of individuals who were part of its TCR sequencing and HLA analysis was relatively small.

Germline-derived CDR1 and CDR2 are SQVTM and ANQGSEA. V was trimmed by 7 bases and J by 2 bases, leaving 14 bases between them. CDR3 length equals 13 residues. Details on this clonotype: The target antigen is unknown.

The RNA input was about 0.5 to 1 ug, and it was reverse transcribed with random hexamers. Via MiXCR, TCRdb re-called the immunoSEQ multiplex PCR reads, giving one row per CDR3 protein. This repertoire shows about 110,000 distinct CDR3 sequences, less than 97% found once; its top ten account for approximately 0.092%. The chain recombines TRBV29-1 with TRBJ1-1; perhaps TRBD1 as D (5 bases). Sequenced input: CD4+ T cells from PBMCs. The sequence came from a human donor in good health. DNA of the CDR3: TGCAGCGCTTACGGGACCGATAACACTGAAGCTTTCTTT. Amino acid sequence: CSAYGTDNTEAFF.